One sample yielded the 14 T cell receptor beta chains listed below, sequenced in a study of PD-1 blockade in classical Hodgkin lymphoma. Stated time point: cycle 4 day 1 (C4D1), after more than 5 weeks of nivolumab. The patients all showed relapse after autologous stem cell transplantation, while their brentuximab vedotin exposure varied. Data came from immunoSEQ multiplex PCR; TCRdb stores just in-frame clones and leaves some out. The sample consists of 80,000 to 95,000 clones, nearly 85% of them appearing once. Specimen: peripheral blood mononuclear cells (PBMCs), collected before the fourth cycle of nivolumab. These receptors came from a human donor with classical Hodgkin lymphoma.

This clone was seen a handful of times. This chain uses TRBV7-8 with TRBJ2-1; no reliable D call. Germline-derived CDR1 and CDR2 are SGHVS and FQNEAQ. This CDR3 comprises 14 residues. Between the trimmed V and J ends, which lost 6 bases and 9 bases, there was a span of 18 bases. Written as DNA, the CDR3 is TGTGCCAGCAGTCCCCCGCCTTTGGTGGGTGAGCAGTTCTTC. This sequence encodes CASSPPPLVGEQFF.

The chain recombines TRBV6-1 with TRBJ2-7; tentative D call: TRBD2 (5 bases). The CDR3 contains 14 residues. Germline V gene sequence: CDR1 MNHNS, CDR2 SASEGT. Trimming stripped 6 bases from V and 0 bases from J, with 12 bases between. The CDR3 nucleotides are TGTGCCAGCAGACTAGATCCCCCCTCCTACGAGCAGTACTTC. This codes for CASRLDPPSYEQYF.

The chain recombines TRBV19 with TRBJ2-2; D may be TRBD2 (5 bases). CDR1 is LNHDA and CDR2 is SQIVND in the germline V gene (reference sequence). The ends were cut back, 6 bases at V and 7 bases at J, with 12 bases in the middle. CDR3 length equals 13 residues. Here the CDR3 reads CASSKAAGGELFF. Here the CDR3 DNA reads TGTGCCAGTAGCAAGGCGGCGGGCGGGGAGCTGTTTTTT.

The CDR3 protein is CASSRDRGRTEAFF. DNA for the CDR3: TGTGCCAGCAGCCGGGACAGGGGTCGGACTGAAGCTTTCTTT. The V gene is TRBV6-1, the J gene TRBJ1-1; 10 nucleotides line up with TRBD1. Germline V gene data show CDR1 as MNHNS and CDR2 as SASEGT. The CDR3 runs to 14 residues. The V gene end was trimmed by 6 bases and the J gene end by 5 bases; junction bases not matched to a gene: 6.

The V gene is TRBV6-1, the J gene TRBJ2-5; 8 nucleotides line up with TRBD2. This CDR3 has 16 amino acids. Germline-derived CDR1 and CDR2 are MNHNS and SASEGT. The ends lost 4 bases at V and 5 bases at J; junction bases unmatched: 12. The CDR3 here is CASSAITGTRSETQYF. Written as DNA, the CDR3 is TGTGCCAGCAGTGCCATAACCGGGACTAGGAGTGAGACCCAGTACTTC.

V is TRBV16 and J is TRBJ2-1, with a weak D call TRBD2 (6 bases). Trimming took off 0 bases at V and 15 bases at J, with 21 bases between the two ends. CDR3 size: 15 residues. The germline V gene encodes CDR1 KGHSY and CDR2 FQNENV. The CDR3 DNA is TGTGCCAGCAGCCAATCTACCCCCTCCCGGGACTCACCGTTCTTC. Translating it yields CASSQSTPSRDSPFF. Drawing the rest from reference TRBV16 and TRBJ2-1, the complete variable domain is GEEVAQTPKHLVRGEGQKAKLYCAPIKGHSYVFWYQQVLKNEFKFLISFQNENVFDETGMPKERFSAKCLPNSPCSLEIQATKLEDSAVYFCASSQSTPSRDSPFFGPGTRLTVL.

This chain links TRBV19 with TRBJ1-2; the D gene is possibly TRBD1 (5 bases). CDR1 and CDR2 from the germline V gene are LNHDA and SQIVND (reference sequence). Trimming pared 3 bases from V and 6 bases from J, leaving 11 bases between. The CDR3 runs to 13 residues. The CDR3 loop reads CASSMGVDDGYTF. Here the CDR3 DNA reads TGTGCCAGTAGTATGGGGGTAGACGATGGCTACACCTTC.

The chain employs TRBV11-1 and TRBJ2-7, with D tentatively TRBD1 or TRBD2 (6 bases each). The V end was cut by 5 bases, the J end by 11 bases, with 16 bases between. Germline V CDR1 and CDR2: SGHAT, FQDESV (reference sequence). This CDR3 contains 12 residues. The chain's CDR3 is CASSQSEGVEYF. As DNA, the CDR3 is TGTGCCAGCAGCCAGTCGGAGGGGGTTGAGTACTTC.

Comments on this clone: One end of the junction fails to match germline, which may point to a read error. The rearrangement joins TRBV7-8 to TRBJ2-1, with 11 bases fitting TRBD2. The CDR3 sequence is 17 residues long. Looked up from germline, CDR1 is SGHVS and CDR2 is FQNEAQ. The CDR3 spells CASRLAGGPGSYNEQFF. The CDR3 DNA sequence: TGTGCCAGCAGATTAGCGGGAGGGCCGGGGTCCTACAATGAGCAGTTCTTC.

This rearrangement joins TRBV2 to TRBJ2-2; D gene ambiguous. This CDR3 contains 12 residues. CDR1 and CDR2 from the germline V gene are SNHLY and FYNNEI. Trimming removed 6 bases at V and 3 bases at J, with 5 bases between. The CDR3 spells CASSTDTGELFF. The CDR3 region has the DNA TGTGCCAGCAGCACTGACACCGGGGAGCTGTTTTTT.

V and J are TRBV7-9 and TRBJ2-2; TRBD1 agrees at 7 bases. CDR3 length: 16 amino acids. The V and J ends lost 2 bases and 3 bases, in that order; junction bases with no gene match: 6. Germline CDR1 is SEHNR and CDR2 is FQNEAQ (reference sequence). The DNA of the CDR3 is TGTGCCAGCAGCTTATATAGGGGGCAACACACCGGGGAGCTGTTTTTT. It is translated as CASSLYRGQHTGELFF.

V usage is TRBV28 and J usage is TRBJ2-2; TRBD2 might be the D (6 bases). The CDR3 contains 18 residues. Trimming stripped 7 bases from V and 5 bases from J, with 26 bases between. The germline V gene has CDR1 MDHEN and CDR2 SYDVKM. The CDR3: CASTPPPPGVKRTGELFF. CDR3 in DNA: TGTGCCAGCACCCCACCCCCCCCGGGAGTTAAAAGGACCGGGGAGCTGTTTTTT.

The CDR3, as DNA: TGCGCCAGCAGCTTACTCGCTGGTGAGCAGTTCTTC. This gives the protein CASSLLAGEQFF. The chain joins TRBV5-1 to TRBJ2-1; D unclear. Trimming stripped 2 bases from V and 9 bases from J, with 9 bases between. CDR1 and CDR2 (germline): SGHRS, YFSETQ. This CDR3 is 12 amino acids long.

J is TRBJ1-2 and V is TRBV23-1, with a weak D call TRBD1 (5 bases). TRBV23-1 is an ORF; its function is uncertain. Trimming shortened V by 4 bases and J by 4 bases, and 13 bases separated the two germline ends. The CDR3 consists of 14 residues. The CDR3 here is CASSLGGGGYGYTF. The CDR3 nucleotides are TGCGCCAGCAGTCTTGGGGGGGGTGGCTATGGCTACACCTTC.